The text below deals with one T cell receptor (beta chain). This specimen belongs to a study of blood T cell repertoires in COVID-19. Overall study: Researchers got acute and convalescent COVID-19 samples from the United States, Italy and Spain. T cells, B-cell-depleted T cells, or PBMCs supplied cDNA or gDNA.

As processed by the authors: By means of reference gene primer amplification, nucleated cell counts were estimated. TCRdb keeps only in-frame clones here, not all; method: immunoSEQ multiplex PCR. V and J calls and clone size are copied from that table; D and trimming were computed from the DNA. The sample consists of about 120,000 clones, 60% to 80% of them appearing once. CDR3 length: 14 amino acids. Germline CDR1 reads DFQATT; CDR2 reads SNEGSKA (reference sequence). V was trimmed by 3 bases and J by 0 bases, leaving 9 bases between them. Material for sequencing was peripheral blood. The chain carries TRBV20-1 and TRBJ1-3; D ambiguous. The sequence was collected from an elderly woman with active or convalescent COVID-19. The CDR3 loop is CSASGTSSGNTIYF. CDR3 DNA sequence: TGCAGTGCTAGTGGCACAAGCTCTGGAAACACCATATATTTT.